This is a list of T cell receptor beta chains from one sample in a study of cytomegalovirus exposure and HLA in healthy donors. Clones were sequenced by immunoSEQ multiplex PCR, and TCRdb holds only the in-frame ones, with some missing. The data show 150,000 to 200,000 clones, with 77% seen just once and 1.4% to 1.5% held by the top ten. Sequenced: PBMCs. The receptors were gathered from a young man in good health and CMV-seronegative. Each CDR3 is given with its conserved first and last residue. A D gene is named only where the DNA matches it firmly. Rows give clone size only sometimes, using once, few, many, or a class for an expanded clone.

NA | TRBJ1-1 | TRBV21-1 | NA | CASSKRGENTEAFF
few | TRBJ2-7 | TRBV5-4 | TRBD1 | CASSLDRGLIEQYF
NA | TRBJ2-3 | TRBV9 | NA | CASSVRATGDPDTQYF
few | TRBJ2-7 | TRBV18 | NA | CASSPPRFPYEQYF
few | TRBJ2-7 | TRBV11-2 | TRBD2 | CASSLEAGGTYEQYF
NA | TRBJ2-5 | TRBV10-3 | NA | CAISAAGTTGEETQYF
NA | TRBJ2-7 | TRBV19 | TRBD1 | CASSRTGGLYEQYF
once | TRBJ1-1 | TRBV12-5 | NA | CASGLVSGWGAFF
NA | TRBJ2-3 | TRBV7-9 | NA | CASSLGVGSHTDTQYF
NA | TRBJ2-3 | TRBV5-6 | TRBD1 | CASTPTGWGTDTDTQYF